The 7 T cell receptor beta chains in this list originate from one sample, sequenced in a study of regulatory and conventional T cells in RAG deficiency. Profiling relied on immunoSEQ multiplex PCR, and the TCRdb table lists in-frame clones only, not all of them. The profile shows around 37,000 clones, around nine tenths of them singletons. This same sample was also taken into another study, of regulatory T cells. That source adds: The PCR used 52 TRBV and 13 TRBJ primers.

Sequencing was performed on CD8+ T cells sorted from blood. These receptors came from a human donor in good health.

V and J are TRBV6-1 and TRBJ1-2; D is ambiguous. Germline assignment: CDR1 MNHNS and CDR2 SASEGT. The CDR3 sequence is 14 residues long. V lost 5 bases and J lost 0, with 10 bases in between. The CDR3 nucleotides are TGTGCCAGCAGTCCTCAGCCTCCTAACTATGGCTACACCTTC. This codes for CASSPQPPNYGYTF.

This chain connects TRBV15 to TRBJ1-6, with D possibly being TRBD1 (6 bases). The V and J ends lost 2 bases and 7 bases respectively, with 9 bases between them. Looked up from germline, CDR1 is LNHNV and CDR2 is YYDKDF (reference sequence). This CDR3 spans 14 amino acids. The CDR3 sequence is CATSRSGQNSPLHF. The CDR3 DNA follows: TGTGCCACCAGCAGATCCGGACAGAATTCACCCCTCCACTTT. The entire variable domain, with the rest obtained from reference TRBV15 and TRBJ1-6, is as follows: DAMVIQNPRYQVTQFGKPVTLSCSQTLNHNVMYWYQQKSSQAPKLLFHYYDKDFNNEADTPDNFQSRRPNTSFCFLDIRSPGLGDTAMYLCATSRSGQNSPLHFGNGTRLTVT.

The CDR3 DNA reads as TGCGCCAGCACCTTAACGAGGGGGACCACCGGGGAGCTGTTTTTT. Its protein is CASTLTRGTTGELFF. This chain connects TRBV5-1 to TRBJ2-2, with D maybe TRBD1 (6 bases). V was cut by 6 bases and J by 4 bases, with 16 bases left in between. Germline V CDR1 and CDR2: SGHRS, YFSETQ. The CDR3 is 15 residues long.

The J gene is TRBJ2-1, the V gene TRBV18, with D perhaps TRBD1 (6 bases). Germline V gene data show CDR1 as KGHSH and CDR2 as LQKENI. The length of the CDR3 is 16 residues. Trimming left V 0 bases short and J 3 bases short, with 12 bases between. In DNA form, the CDR3 reads TGTGCCAGCTCACCACCGTCAGGGGAACTCTACAATGAGCAGTTCTTC. Its protein is CASSPPSGELYNEQFF.

The chain is built from TRBV2 and TRBJ2-7; D is tentatively TRBD1 or TRBD2 (5 bases each). Trimming removed 5 bases from V and 4 bases from J, with 12 bases in between. CDR1 and CDR2 (germline): SNHLY, FYNNEI. This CDR3 comprises 13 residues. The CDR3 reads CASSTYGGYEQYF. CDR3 coding DNA: TGTGCCAGCAGTACCTATGGGGGTTACGAGCAGTACTTC.

The chain combines TRBV7-8 with TRBJ2-5; 15 nucleotides line up with TRBD2. CDR1 SGHVS and CDR2 FQNEAQ come from the germline V gene. V shed 4 bases and J 5 bases; nucleotides not matched to a gene: 8. The CDR3 is 17 amino acids. The CDR3 here is CASSWGLAGGMGETQYF. The CDR3 DNA follows: TGTGCCAGCAGCTGGGGACTAGCGGGAGGAATGGGGGAGACCCAGTACTTC.

V usage is TRBV7-9 and J usage is TRBJ1-4; tentatively, D is TRBD1 (5 bases). V was trimmed by 5 bases and J by 7 bases, leaving 14 bases between them. CDR1 is SEHNR and CDR2 is FQNEAQ in the germline V gene (reference sequence). There are 14 residues in the CDR3. The CDR3 DNA sequence: TGTGCCAGCAGCCCGTCGGGGGGGGGTGAAAAACTGTTTTTT. This sequence encodes CASSPSGGGEKLFF.